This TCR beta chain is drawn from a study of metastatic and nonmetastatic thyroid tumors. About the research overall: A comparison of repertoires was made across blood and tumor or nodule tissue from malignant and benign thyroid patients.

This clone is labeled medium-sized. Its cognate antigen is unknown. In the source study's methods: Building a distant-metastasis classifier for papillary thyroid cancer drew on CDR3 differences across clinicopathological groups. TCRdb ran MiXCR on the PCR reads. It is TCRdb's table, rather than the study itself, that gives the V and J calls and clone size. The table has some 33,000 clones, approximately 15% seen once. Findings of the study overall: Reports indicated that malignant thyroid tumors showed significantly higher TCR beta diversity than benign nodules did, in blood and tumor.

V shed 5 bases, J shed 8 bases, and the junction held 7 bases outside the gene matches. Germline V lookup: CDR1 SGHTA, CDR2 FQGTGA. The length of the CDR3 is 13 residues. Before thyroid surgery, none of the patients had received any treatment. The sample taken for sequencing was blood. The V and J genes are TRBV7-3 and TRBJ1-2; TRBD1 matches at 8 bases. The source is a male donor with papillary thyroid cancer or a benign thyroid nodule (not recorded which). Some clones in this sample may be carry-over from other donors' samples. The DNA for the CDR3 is TGTGCCAGCAGCCCCGGACAGGGCGAAGGCTACACCTTC. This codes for CASSPGQGEGYTF.